These 30 T cell receptor beta chains share one sample of origin, sequenced in a study of T cell repertoires in cytomegalovirus infection. Their recognized antigens are unknown. TCRdb processed the reads anew with MiXCR; each CDR3 protein has one entry. The sample lists about 740,000 distinct CDR3 sequences, roughly 33% occurring once. Specimen: cultured PBMCs, collected from culture after CMV antigen stimulation. These receptors were obtained from a human donor in good health (CMV status not recorded). Some clones in this sample may be carry-over from other donors' samples.

This clonotype was recorded a few times. The chain joins TRBV7-9 to TRBJ2-2, with a possible D match to TRBD2 (6 bases). Germline loops: CDR1 SEHNR, CDR2 FQNEAQ (reference sequence). V lost 5 bases to trimming and J lost 6 bases, with 16 bases between them. The CDR3 is made up of 15 amino acids. The CDR3 sequence is CASSTYKGRPGELFF. The CDR3, as DNA: TGTGCCAGCAGCACTTACAAGGGGAGGCCCGGGGAGCTGTTTTTT. The variable domain in full, completed from reference TRBV7-9 and TRBJ2-2, reads DTGVSQNPRHKITKRGQNVTFRCDPISEHNRLYWYRQTLGQGPEFLTYFQNEAQLEKSRLLSDRFSAERPKGSFSTLEIQRTEQGDSAMYLCASSTYKGRPGELFFGEGSRLTVL.

This clonotype was recorded only once. The chain links TRBV5-1 to TRBJ2-7, with 7 bases aligning to TRBD2. The CDR3 runs to 15 residues. Per the germline V gene, CDR1 is SGHRS and CDR2 is YFSETQ. V was pared by 1 base and J by 6 bases, with 10 bases of the junction left unmatched. The CDR3 reads CASSLSSRREGEQYF. CDR3 sequence (DNA): TGCGCCAGCAGCTTGTCTTCACGCAGGGAGGGCGAGCAGTACTTC.

This clonotype was seen a single time. This chain joins TRBV6-4 and TRBJ2-3; D is unresolved. This CDR3 comprises 14 residues. V lost 3 bases to trimming and J lost 2 bases, with 9 bases between them. The V gene's germline CDR1 is MRHNA and CDR2 SNTAGT. The CDR3 nucleotides are TGTGCCAGCAGTGAAGATGCGTACACAGATACGCAGTATTTT. Translating it yields CASSEDAYTDTQYF.

This clonotype showed up just a few times. V usage is TRBV6-1 and J usage is TRBJ1-5; D unclear. Germline values: CDR1 MNHNS, CDR2 SASEGT. Trimming pared 7 bases from V and 0 bases from J, leaving 10 bases between. The CDR3 contains 14 residues. The CDR3 protein is CASMVTYSNQPQHF. The CDR3 DNA reads TGTGCCAGCATGGTAACCTATAGCAATCAGCCCCAGCATTTT.

The chain links TRBV7-8 to TRBJ2-2; D is possibly TRBD2 (5 bases). V was shortened by 5 bases and J by 1 base, with 14 bases between the two germline ends. Germline V lookup: CDR1 SGHVS, CDR2 FQNEAQ. The CDR3 has 16 amino acids. The CDR3 spells CASSRPRDRNTGELFF. CDR3 nucleotide sequence: TGTGCCAGCAGCCGGCCCCGGGATCGGAACACCGGGGAGCTGTTTTTT.

This clonotype was recorded at least ten times. V gene TRBV7-6 combines with J gene TRBJ2-5; 10 nucleotides match TRBD1. The germline V gene encodes CDR1 SGHVS and CDR2 FNYEAQ. This CDR3 is 19 amino acids long. V shed 3 bases, J shed 1 base, and the junction held 14 bases outside the gene matches. CDR3 residues: CASSLNPGQGVTTQETQYF. DNA for the CDR3: TGTGCCAGCAGCTTGAATCCTGGACAGGGGGTGACTACCCAAGAGACCCAGTACTTC.

In its sample, this clonotype was seen many times. The rearrangement joins TRBV7-6 to TRBJ2-7; D might be TRBD2 (6 bases). Trimming stripped 4 bases from V and 5 bases from J, with 6 bases between. This CDR3 contains 11 residues. In germline, CDR1 is SGHVS, CDR2 FNYEAQ. As DNA, the CDR3 is TGTGCCAGCAGCTCGGGGGACGAGCAGTACTTC. Encoded protein: CASSSGDEQYF.

J is TRBJ1-1 and V is TRBV15; D is undetermined. The CDR3 has 15 residues. CDR1 and CDR2 from the germline V gene are LNHNV and YYDKDF (reference sequence). Between the trimmed V and J ends, which lost 0 bases and 0 bases, there was a span of 8 bases. CDR3 DNA sequence: TGTGCCACCAGCAGAGATGAGGGTTTGAACACTGAAGCTTTCTTT. Translation: CATSRDEGLNTEAFF. The variable domain in full, completed from reference TRBV15 and TRBJ1-1, reads DAMVIQNPRYQVTQFGKPVTLSCSQTLNHNVMYWYQQKSSQAPKLLFHYYDKDFNNEADTPDNFQSRRPNTSFCFLDIRSPGLGDTAMYLCATSRDEGLNTEAFFGQGTRLTVV.

This chain links TRBV20-1 with TRBJ1-2; 9 positions agree with TRBD1. Germline V gives CDR1 DFQATT, CDR2 SNEGSKA (reference sequence). The CDR3 is 13 residues long. The ends lost 6 bases at V and 3 bases at J; junction bases unmatched: 5. Here the CDR3 reads CSAWTGVHYGYTF. Here the CDR3 DNA reads TGCAGTGCCTGGACAGGGGTTCACTATGGCTACACCTTC.

The gene calls are TRBV27 and TRBJ1-6; no firm D call. Trimming shortened V by 5 bases and J by 4 bases, and 3 bases separated the two germline ends. Germline V gene lookup returns CDR1 MNHEY and CDR2 SMNVEV (reference sequence). The CDR3 covers 12 residues. The CDR3 here is CASSNYNSPLHF. The CDR3 DNA reads as TGTGCCAGCAGTAATTATAATTCACCCCTCCACTTT.

The chain is built from TRBV19 and TRBJ2-5, with D possibly being TRBD1 (5 bases). Trimming took 4 bases from V and 5 from J, leaving 11 bases between them. CDR1 is LNHDA, CDR2 SQIVND, per germline (reference sequence). This CDR3 has 13 amino acids. This chain's CDR3 is CASSSWGSETQYF. Written as DNA, the CDR3 is TGTGCCAGTAGTAGTTGGGGCTCGGAGACCCAGTACTTC.

The genes are TRBV11-2 and TRBJ1-1, with 7 positions matching TRBD1. With V trimmed by 0 bases and J by 4 bases, 5 bases remained unmatched. The CDR3 contains 15 residues. CDR1 is SGHAT and CDR2 is FQNNGV in the germline V gene. CDR3 sequence: CASSLEFQGGTEAFF. The CDR3 DNA reads TGTGCCAGCAGCTTAGAATTCCAGGGGGGCACTGAAGCTTTCTTT.

A remark on this clonotype: Without the conserved terminal phenylalanine or tryptophan, this CDR3 likely stems from a read error. The DNA is omitted, as the CDR3 cannot be located on it reliably, and the CDR3 follows TCRdb's listing. The gene calls are TRBV12-5 and TRBJ2-1. The CDR3 is 10 residues long, counting both termini. The germline CDR1 and CDR2 sequences are LGHNT and FRNRAP. The CDR3: CASGSVPRAA.

This clonotype was detected only a few times. The chain carries TRBV3-1 and TRBJ1-5; the D is unclear. The ends were cut back, 1 base at V and 0 bases at J, with 4 bases in the middle. The germline V gene has CDR1 LGHDT and CDR2 YNNKEL (reference sequence). This CDR3 has 14 amino acids. The CDR3 sequence: CASSQGFSNQPQHF. The CDR3 DNA reads as TGTGCCAGCAGCCAAGGATTTAGCAATCAGCCCCAGCATTTT.

This chain uses TRBV4-1 with TRBJ1-1, with 8 bases fitting TRBD1. Germline loops: CDR1 MGHRA, CDR2 YSYEKL. The J segment lost 4 bases and the V segment lost 4 bases, leaving 5 bases of the junction unmatched. The CDR3 has 14 residues. Here the CDR3 DNA reads TGCGCCAGCAGCCGGGACAGGTGGGGCACTGAAGCTTTCTTT. This sequence encodes CASSRDRWGTEAFF.

This clonotype has at least ten counts. The V and J genes are TRBV11-2 and TRBJ2-7; 8 nucleotides agree with TRBD2. The J segment lost 2 bases and the V segment lost 5 bases, leaving 5 bases of the junction unmatched. The germline gives CDR1 SGHAT, CDR2 FQNNGV. The CDR3 is made up of 14 amino acids. The CDR3 reads CASSSSGGPYEQYF. Here the CDR3 DNA reads TGTGCCAGCAGCAGCAGCGGGGGTCCCTACGAGCAGTACTTC.

The chain links TRBV2 to TRBJ1-3; 7 bases match TRBD1. V was clipped by 5 bases and J by 2 bases; unmatched bases: 9. Per germline, CDR1 SNHLY and CDR2 FYNNEI. CDR3 size: 16 residues. The CDR3 region has the DNA TGTGCCAGCAGTTGGACACCTACAGGGGCTGGAAACACCATATATTTT. Amino acid sequence: CASSWTPTGAGNTIYF.

The V and J genes are TRBV5-1 and TRBJ2-7; a possible D gene is TRBD1 (5 bases). The V end was cut by 0 bases, the J end by 4 bases, with 8 bases between. CDR3 length equals 13 residues. From germline, CDR1 is SGHRS and CDR2 YFSETQ. This chain's CDR3 is CASSLGGEYEQYF. In DNA form, the CDR3 reads TGCGCCAGCAGCTTGGGGGGCGAGTACGAGCAGTACTTC. The variable domain in full, completed from reference TRBV5-1 and TRBJ2-7, reads KAGVTQTPRYLIKTRGQQVTLSCSPISGHRSVSWYQQTPGQGLQFLFEYFSETQRNKGNFPGRFSGRQFSNSRSEMNVSTLELGDSALYLCASSLGGEYEQYFGPGTRLTVT.

This clonotype was recorded at least ten times. DNA of the CDR3: TGTGCCAGCAGCCTTAGCGGGGGCCTGTCCTACGAGCAGTACTTC. This sequence encodes CASSLSGGLSYEQYF. This rearrangement joins TRBV7-2 to TRBJ2-7; 9 bases line up with TRBD2. This CDR3 spans 15 amino acids. Germline lookup yields CDR1 SGHTA and CDR2 FQGNSA. Losses at the gene ends were 5 bases for V and 1 base for J; bases not matched to a gene: 6.

The V and J genes are TRBV6-5 and TRBJ2-7, with 8 bases fitting TRBD2. V gave up 6 bases and J gave up 0 bases; unmatched junction bases: 10. The CDR3 is made up of 16 amino acids. The V gene's germline CDR1 is MNHEY and CDR2 SVGAGI. CDR3 DNA sequence: TGTGCCAGCAGCCGGACTAGCCGCCCGAGCTCCTACGAGCAGTACTTC. Amino acid sequence: CASSRTSRPSSYEQYF.

The rearrangement uses TRBV20-1 and TRBJ1-2, with a tentative D call TRBD1 (5 bases). CDR3 length: 15 amino acids. Germline CDR1 DFQATT, CDR2 SNEGSKA (reference sequence). V lost 0 bases and J lost 4, with 15 bases in between. This chain's CDR3 is CSARENPGPVYGYTF. The CDR3 DNA sequence: TGCAGTGCTAGAGAAAATCCGGGGCCCGTCTATGGCTACACCTTC.

The genes are TRBV6-5 and TRBJ2-5, with D tentatively TRBD2 (5 bases). This CDR3 contains 14 residues. Trimming left V 0 bases short and J 4 bases short, with 9 bases between. Germline V lookup: CDR1 MNHEY, CDR2 SVGAGI. For the CDR3, the DNA is TGTGCCAGCAGTTACTCGAAGGCGGGAGAGACCCAGTACTTC. Its protein product is CASSYSKAGETQYF.

V usage is TRBV7-6 and J usage is TRBJ2-3; TRBD1 aligns across 8 bases. Germline lookup yields CDR1 SGHVS and CDR2 FNYEAQ. After removal of 10 bases from V and 2 bases from J, the junction contained 8 bases not matched to a gene. The CDR3 has 14 amino acids. The chain's CDR3 is CATLRTGPTDTQYF. In DNA form, the CDR3 reads TGTGCCACCTTGCGGACAGGGCCCACAGATACGCAGTATTTT.

This clonotype has more than one count but fewer than ten. For the CDR3, the DNA is TGTGCCACCGGCCAAAGTCGAAGCGGCACAGATACGCAGTATTTT. Its protein product is CATGQSRSGTDTQYF. J is TRBJ2-3 and V is TRBV6-1, with no clear D. V was cut by 10 bases and J by 1 base, with 18 bases left in between. The length of the CDR3 is 15 residues. Germline V gene lookup returns CDR1 MNHNS and CDR2 SASEGT.

This clonotype came up a few times. The rearrangement uses TRBV7-2 and TRBJ2-7, with 7 nucleotides matching TRBD1. The CDR3 is 14 residues long. Germline trimming cut 5 bases from V and 4 bases from J; bases unmatched to any gene: 8. Per germline, CDR1 SGHTA and CDR2 FQGNSA. For the CDR3, the DNA is TGTGCCAGCAGCCCCTGGGGACAGACGTACGAGCAGTACTTC. This encodes CASSPWGQTYEQYF.

This clonotype was seen only a few times. The chain couples TRBV5-5 to TRBJ2-2; TRBD1 agrees at 8 bases. The CDR3 has 16 amino acids. V trimming: 5 bases; J trimming: 6 bases; junction bases outside the gene matches: 12. CDR1 and CDR2 (germline): SGHKS, YYEKEE (reference sequence). The chain's CDR3 is CASSQGQGRSPGELFF. In DNA, the CDR3 is TGTGCCAGCAGTCAAGGACAGGGAAGGTCCCCCGGGGAGCTGTTTTTT.

The chain combines TRBV12-3 or TRBV12-4 with TRBJ1-4; D possibly corresponds to TRBD1 (5 bases). The CDR3 runs to 13 residues. With 7 bases removed from V and 10 bases from J, the gap between germline ends came to 16 bases. The CDR3 DNA is TGTGCCAGCACTTGGGGCACCCCGGGAAAACTGTTTTTT. Protein sequence: CASTWGTPGKLFF.

In its sample, this clonotype was seen a few times. V gene TRBV19 combines with J gene TRBJ1-5; no clear D gene. V lost 5 bases, J lost 3 bases, and 8 bases lay in between. The germline V gene encodes CDR1 LNHDA and CDR2 SQIVND (reference sequence). This CDR3 has 13 amino acids. CDR3: CASSRWVNQPQHF. The CDR3 coding sequence is TGTGCCAGTAGTCGGTGGGTCAATCAGCCCCAGCATTTT.

This clonotype was found many times. The CDR3 bases are TGTGCCAGCAGCTTTAGGGGGACAGGTGACTCACCCCTCCACTTT. It specifies CASSFRGTGDSPLHF. This rearrangement joins TRBV7-2 to TRBJ1-6, with 8 bases identical to TRBD1. Germline lookup yields CDR1 SGHTA and CDR2 FQGNSA. J lost 10 bases, V lost 3 bases, and 8 bases had no gene match. CDR3 length: 15 residues.

The chain has TRBV20-1 and TRBJ2-5, with 7 nucleotides matching TRBD1. The CDR3 length is 14 residues. Unmatched junction bases numbered 10, after V lost 6 bases and J lost 3 bases. CDR1 is DFQATT and CDR2 is SNEGSKA in the germline V gene (reference sequence). In nucleotides, the CDR3 is TGCAGTGCCAACGGACAGGTTCTTAAAGAGACCCAGTACTTC. This translates into CSANGQVLKETQYF.